What follows is one TCR beta chain and its context. This receptor's antigen is unknown. The input lacks base qualities; no much larger clone sits a single base away. Whole blood was collected in K2EDTA tubes by collaborating institutions according to the institutions' own protocols. For TCRbeta analysis, collaborators shipped samples as frozen whole blood, isolated PBMCs, or DNA extracted from either of those sample types. Trimming removed 3 bases from V and 4 bases from J; the gene matches leave 11 bases unexplained. Counted from cysteine to phenylalanine, this CDR3 has 18 amino acids. The DNA shown is the 54-base CDR3, in frame from base 1. The germline V gene (reference sequence) sets CDR1 to SGHNT and CDR2 to YYREEE. TCRbeta CDR3 regions were amplified from genomic DNA by means of the immunoSEQ Assay, a bias-controlled multiplex PCR. As for the authors' bioinformatics: Nucleated cell counts per sample were estimated from amplification of reference gene primers within the assay. To quantify the absolute abundance of each unique TCRbeta CDR3 rearrangement, sequence reads were collapsed and filtered. Productive Simpson clonality was computed per sample as the square root of Simpson's diversity index over productive rearrangements. TCRdb stores this immuneACCESS table with in-frame sequences only. Part of the clones is absent; in the studies checked, under half of the shortfall reflects unresolved V genes, and no reason is known for the rest. That table supplies the V and J calls and clone size; D and trimming were determined from the DNA. The sample table holds 110,000 or so clones, of which around four fifths were seen once. Of the sample, around 8.5% is held by the ten largest clones.

This specimen comes from a study of blood T cell repertoires in COVID-19 (dated by TCRdb to between 2020 and 2021). For the study in its entirety: Collaborator samples came from the United States, Italy and Spain and covered acute and convalescent phases of COVID-19. The material from the prospective study consisted of cDNA or gDNA derived from T cells, B-cell-depleted T cells, or PBMCs. Subjects who had been exposed to COVID-19, were actively infected with it, or had recovered from it provided the deeply sampled blood TCRbeta repertoires that made up the dataset. A freely available public database, intended as a resource for researchers studying the immune response to SARS-CoV-2, is where the repertoires were released. The samples were drawn from two sources: the first 160 participants of the ongoing ImmuneRACE study, and 1,000 to 1,500 subjects contributed by 6 global collaborators. Sample metadata almost always included a de-identified subject ID, COVID-19 status, age in years and sex. Where available, HLA class I and class II types were obtained from metadata supplied by the sample provider rather than from assay-based typing. Broad study findings and their caveats: How much clinical and demographic metadata was included differed by source and by participant, and the metadata was provided uncurated.

The V gene is TRBV5-4 and the J gene is TRBJ2-6; 9 central nucleotides agree with TRBD1. Sequenced sample: peripheral blood. The TCR comes from a woman between 35 and 50 years old with acute or convalescent COVID-19. For the CDR3, the sequence is CASSSASIQGAGANVLTF. The DNA is TGTGCCAGCAGCTCCGCATCCATACAGGGGGCAGGGGCCAACGTCCTGACTTTC.